The source of this TCR beta chain is a study of blood T cell repertoires in COVID-19. Turning to the study itself: Some COVID-19 samples were acute and others convalescent; all came from the United States, Italy and Spain. T cells, B-cell-depleted T cells, or PBMCs supplied cDNA or gDNA.

Deletions cut 8 bases from V and 13 bases from J, with 23 bases between. Germline CDR1 is MDHEN and CDR2 is SYDVKM. The CDR3 is made up of 13 amino acids. In the authors' methods: Counts of nucleated cells, estimated from reference gene primer amplification, were obtained. TCRdb's table, derived via immunoSEQ multiplex PCR, lists solely in-frame clones and lacks some. That table is the source of V, J and clone size, and D and trimming were worked out from the DNA. Of over 250,000 clones in the sample, about four fifths were seen once. The receptor's source is a woman aged 45-65 years who had recovered from COVID-19. The chain employs TRBV28 and TRBJ2-5; D is possibly TRBD1 (6 bases). The specimen was peripheral blood. The CDR3 DNA reads as TGTGCCAGCCTCGGACAGATACCCTCTATCCGGTACTTC. This codes for CASLGQIPSIRYF.